The T cell receptor beta chain under discussion was sequenced for a study of graft-versus-host responses after intestinal transplantation. Study summary: As for transplant type, recipients had multivisceral, liver-intestinal, or isolated intestinal grafts. All recipients were given anti-thymocyte globulin induction, and tacrolimus and steroids were then administered for approximately 3 years.

This clone was counted between two and nine times. Its target is not known. Method: immunoSEQ multiplex PCR; TCRdb's copy keeps in-frame clones and lacks some. The repertoire holds roughly 100,000 clones, roughly 93% seen once, with 1% to 1.5% in the top ten. Study-wide results and caveats: GvH clones were identified in recipient marrow, with some first appearing in ileum or blood. Elevated graft-versus-host to host-versus-graft clonal ratios in allografts were recorded for patients with graft-donor T cell macrochimerism.

This CDR3 has 13 residues. Trimming removed 5 bases from V and 7 bases from J; junction bases left unmatched: 7. In germline, CDR1 is LGHNA, CDR2 YNFKEQ. The chain carries TRBV4-2 and TRBJ2-7, with 8 bases fitting TRBD1. This TCR came from a human donor who received an intestinal transplant. The specimen comprised unstimulated CD8+ T cells sorted from spleen or lymph node cells, sampled before intestinal transplant. As DNA, the CDR3 is TGTGCCAGCAGCTACTCAGGGGGCGGGGAGCAGTACTTC. Its translation: CASSYSGGGEQYF.